A selection of T cell receptor beta chains follows, all from one sample in a study of shared clonotypes between healthy human individuals. The method was immunoSEQ multiplex PCR; TCRdb's version includes in-frame clones alone and lacks a portion of them. The sample has about 490,000 clones, about three quarters seen once. Sample: PBMCs. Receptors originate from a woman between 35 and 50 years old in good health. Some clones in this sample may be carry-over from other donors' samples. The CDR3 runs from the conserved cysteine through the conserved F or W. The D gene is left open where the match is weak. Only some rows state a clone size, as once, few, many or a class for expanded clones.

TRBJ2-7 TRBV4-2 TRBD2 - TGTGCCAGCAGCCAAGAGGAGTCGGGACTAGCGGGAGCTTGGTACGAGCAGTACTTC CASSQEESGLAGAWYEQYF
TRBJ2-7 TRBV6-5 - - TGTGCCAGCAGTTACAGACTAACCTACGAGCAGTACTTC CASSYRLTYEQYF
TRBJ1-5 TRBV10-3 - - TGTGCCATCAGTGAGAAGGCAGACACCTATAGCAATCAGCCCCAGCATTTT CAISEKADTYSNQPQHF
TRBJ2-1 TRBV5-1 TRBD2 - TGCGCCAGCAGCTTCCGGACTAGCGGGGCAAGCAGCTCCTACAATGAGCAGTTCTTC CASSFRTSGASSSYNEQFF
TRBJ2-2 TRBV4-3 - many TGCGCCAGCAGCGCCCGGGGGACCCCTTACACCGGGGAGCTGTTTTTT CASSARGTPYTGELFF
TRBJ2-7 TRBV18 TRBD1 once TGTGCCAGCTCACCAGGGACAGGAGGAGACGAGCAGTACTTC CASSPGTGGDEQYF
TRBJ1-2 TRBV27 TRBD1 once TGTGCCAGCAGTGTACAGGGGGCCGGTGGCTACACCTTC CASSVQGAGGYTF
TRBJ2-2 TRBV6-4 - many TGTGCCAGCAGTGACGCGGACACCGGGGAGCTGTTTTTT CASSDADTGELFF
TRBJ1-2 TRBV28 TRBD1 - TGTGCCAGCAGTCCTGGACAGGGGACCTATGGCTACACCTTC CASSPGQGTYGYTF
TRBJ2-5 TRBV18 TRBD2 - TGTGCCAGCTCACCGACTCGACTAGCGGGAGTCTTCACCCAAGAGACCCAGTACTTC CASSPTRLAGVFTQETQYF
TRBJ2-7 TRBV6-1 TRBD2 - TGTGCCAGCATTCCTTGGACTAGCGGGAGGGTCGAGCAGTACTTC CASIPWTSGRVEQYF
TRBJ2-2 TRBV28 TRBD2 - TGTGCCAGCAGTTTACGGACTAGCGATAACACCGGGGAGCTGTTTTTT CASSLRTSDNTGELFF
TRBJ1-1 TRBV5-4 TRBD1 - TGTGCCAGCAGCTTCTCGGACAGGGGTTCCACTGAAGCTTTCTTT CASSFSDRGSTEAFF
TRBJ1-5 TRBV5-8 - - TGTGCCAGCAGCTTGTGGCGCGTACGAAATAGCAATCAGCCCCAGCATTTT CASSLWRVRNSNQPQHF
TRBJ2-4 TRBV29-1 TRBD1 - TGCAGCGTTTACGGACAGGGTGGGAACATTCAGTACTTC CSVYGQGGNIQYF
TRBJ2-1 TRBV7-8 - - TGTGCCAGCAGCCATGTCCCCTCTAGAGGAAATGAGCAGTTCTTC CASSHVPSRGNEQFF
TRBJ2-2 TRBV10-3 - - TGTGCCATCAGTGGCCGGGCAGGGGGGTACACCGGGGAGCTGTTTTTT CAISGRAGGYTGELFF
TRBJ2-1 TRBV28 - - TGTGCCATCGACGCAGACACTACCTACAATGAGCAGTTCTTC CAIDADTTYNEQFF
TRBJ1-2 TRBV4-1 TRBD1 - TGCGCCAGCAGCCAAGATGTACGTGTGGACAGGGAATCTGGCTACACCTTC CASSQDVRVDRESGYTF
TRBJ2-7 TRBV27 - - TGTGCCAGCAGTTTTGGGGGGTACGAGCAGTACTTC CASSFGGYEQYF
TRBJ1-1 TRBV5-4 TRBD1 - TGTGCCAGCAGCCCATCAAACAGGGGGTTTGAAGCTTTCTTT CASSPSNRGFEAFF
TRBJ1-2 TRBV7-3 - many TGTGCCAGCAGCTTACTTTATGGCTACACCTTC CASSLLYGYTF
TRBJ1-1 TRBV29-1 - few TGCAGCGTTGTCGACACTGAAGCTTTCTTT CSVVDTEAFF
TRBJ2-3 TRBV2 - - TGTGCCAGCATGTCCGGGCTCGGCACAGATACGCAGTATTTT CASMSGLGTDTQYF
TRBJ2-2 TRBV7-9 - - TGTGCCAGCAGCCCTGGTGAAGGGGAGCTGTTTTTT CASSPGEGELFF
TRBJ2-5 TRBV18 - many TGTGCCAGCTCACCCATTGGTCCGCAAGAGACCCAGTACTTC CASSPIGPQETQYF
TRBJ2-7 TRBV5-4 TRBD2 - TGTGCCAGCAGCCCTGAGCGGGAAAGGGGCGAGCAGTACTTC CASSPERERGEQYF
TRBJ1-5 TRBV5-6 TRBD1 - TGTGCCAGCAGCTCTCGGACAGGGAAGCAGCCCCAGCATTTT CASSSRTGKQPQHF
TRBJ1-2 TRBV15 TRBD1 - TGTGCCACCAGCAGACGCCGTCCCGGGACAGGATTCTATGGCTACACCTTC CATSRRRPGTGFYGYTF
TRBJ2-7 TRBV28 - - TGTGCCAGCAGTTCCAGCACAACCGCTTCGTCCTACGAGCAGTACTTC CASSSSTTASSYEQYF
TRBJ1-1 TRBV10-3 - - TGTGCCATCAGTGAGTGGAACGAAGCTTTCTTT CAISEWNEAFF
TRBJ1-5 TRBV2 - many TGTGCCAGCAGCAAGACCCATCCGGCCCAGCATTTT CASSKTHPAQHF
TRBJ2-3 TRBV21-1 - - TGTGCCAGCGGGAGAGATACGCAGTATTTT CASGRDTQYF
TRBJ2-7 TRBV11-2 - - TGTGCCAGCAGCCCGCGGGGTGCGGGAAGTGAGCAGTACTTC CASSPRGAGSEQYF
TRBJ1-5 TRBV11-2 - - TGTGCCAGCAGCTTCGGACAGAGGCCTAATCAGCCCCAGCATTTT CASSFGQRPNQPQHF
TRBJ2-7 TRBV19 - - TGTGCCAGTAGTATAAGGGGCAGAGGCTACGAGCAGTACTTC CASSIRGRGYEQYF
TRBJ1-2 TRBV7-2 TRBD1 - TGTGCCAGCAGCCTACGACAGGGCTATGGCTACACCTTC CASSLRQGYGYTF
TRBJ1-4 TRBV28 - few TGTGCCATTAGTCAGGGGAATGAAAAACTGTTTTTT CAISQGNEKLFF
TRBJ1-5 TRBV6-1 - - TGTGCCAGCAGTGACGCGGGCGGCTCCAATCAGCCCCAGCATTTT CASSDAGGSNQPQHF
TRBJ2-3 TRBV28 TRBD1 - TGTGCCAGCAGTCTCCAGGGGGCTATAGATACGCAGTATTTT CASSLQGAIDTQYF
TRBJ2-7 TRBV5-1 - - TGCGCCAGCAGCAAAGACGGAAACTCCTACGAGCAGTACTTC CASSKDGNSYEQYF
TRBJ2-5 TRBV7-2 TRBD2 many TGTGCCAGCAGCTCCGGGGGGGCTGATGCTTCGGAGACCCAGTACTTC CASSSGGADASETQYF
TRBJ2-1 TRBV30 TRBD1 once TGTGCCTGGAGGAACCTCCCAGGGGGCCATGAGCAGTTCTTC CAWRNLPGGHEQFF
TRBJ1-2 TRBV2 - - TGTGCCAGCAGTGCCATAAGAGCTAACTATGGCTACACCTTC CASSAIRANYGYTF
TRBJ2-1 TRBV7-2 - - TGTGCCAGCAGCTTACTTTGGGGTCATGAGCAGTTCTTC CASSLLWGHEQFF
TRBJ1-2 TRBV4-1 - few TGCGCCAGCAGCCAAGTCGGGTACCCCAACTATGGCTACACCTTC CASSQVGYPNYGYTF
TRBJ1-2 TRBV5-7 - few TGTGCCAGCAGCTTGGGCCCGGGTTGGAGTGGCTACACCTTC CASSLGPGWSGYTF
TRBJ2-2 TRBV2 - - TGTGCCAGCAGAGGCCCCGCGAACACCGGGGAGCTGTTTTTT CASRGPANTGELFF
TRBJ2-1 TRBV2 TRBD2 - TGTGCCAGCTTCTACGGGACTAGCGGTGTTAGTGAGCAGTTCTTC CASFYGTSGVSEQFF